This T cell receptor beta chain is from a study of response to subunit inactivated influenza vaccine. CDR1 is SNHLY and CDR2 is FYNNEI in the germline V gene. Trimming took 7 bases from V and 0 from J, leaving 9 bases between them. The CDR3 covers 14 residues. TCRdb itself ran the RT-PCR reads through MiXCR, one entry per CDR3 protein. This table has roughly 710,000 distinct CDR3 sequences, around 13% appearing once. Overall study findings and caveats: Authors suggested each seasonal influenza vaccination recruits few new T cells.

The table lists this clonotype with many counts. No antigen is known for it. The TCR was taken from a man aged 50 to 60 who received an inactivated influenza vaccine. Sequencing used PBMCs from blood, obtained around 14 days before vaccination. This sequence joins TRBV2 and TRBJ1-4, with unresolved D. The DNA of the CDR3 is TGTGCCAGCAATAGCTTTGCAACTAATGAAAAACTGTTTTTT. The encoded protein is CASNSFATNEKLFF.